A selection of T cell receptor beta chains follows, all from one sample in a study of OX40 agonist ivuxolimab in advanced cancers. Generated by immunoSEQ multiplex PCR, the TCRdb table keeps only in-frame clones and is missing some. The table records fewer than 80,000 clones, roughly four fifths of them present only once. Specimen: CD4+ or CD8+ T cells sorted from blood, collected in a trial of the OX40 agonist ivuxolimab. The receptors come from an adult with an advanced solid tumor such as melanoma, head and neck, liver or kidney cancer. CDR3s include the opening cysteine and the closing phenylalanine or tryptophan. D genes are given only for firm matches. Part of the rows lack a size; the others show once, few, many or a class for expanded clones.

size: -
J: TRBJ1-1
V: TRBV29-1
D: -
CDR3: CSGGTGTEAFF
DNA: TGCAGCGGGGGAACCGGGACAGAAGCTTTCTTT

size: -
J: TRBJ1-1
V: TRBV11-3
D: TRBD1
CDR3: CASRGQGGTEAFF
DNA: TGTGCCAGCAGGGGACAGGGTGGGACTGAAGCTTTCTTT

size: -
J: TRBJ2-3
V: TRBV5-6
D: TRBD2
CDR3: CASSRTGLAGGREWDTQYF
DNA: TGTGCCAGCAGCAGAACGGGACTAGCGGGAGGGCGGGAGTGGGATACGCAGTATTTT

size: -
J: TRBJ1-1
V: TRBV2
D: -
CDR3: CASSPRTANTEAFF
DNA: TGTGCCAGCAGTCCCCGGACAGCGAACACTGAAGCTTTCTTT

size: -
J: TRBJ1-1
V: TRBV29-1
D: -
CDR3: CSGKTQTSMEAFF
DNA: TGCAGCGGTAAAACCCAGACATCTATGGAAGCTTTCTTT

size: -
J: TRBJ2-7
V: TRBV29-1
D: TRBD2
CDR3: CSVDGLAGGLTREQYF
DNA: TGCAGCGTTGATGGACTAGCGGGAGGACTGACGCGGGAGCAGTACTTC

size: -
J: TRBJ1-1
V: TRBV29-1
D: -
CDR3: CSVETGNTEAFF
DNA: TGCAGCGTTGAGACAGGGAACACTGAAGCTTTCTTT

size: -
J: TRBJ2-5
V: TRBV5-1
D: TRBD1
CDR3: CASSLGWTGGRQETQYF
DNA: TGCGCCAGCAGCCTTGGCTGGACAGGGGGGCGACAAGAGACCCAGTACTTC

size: once
J: TRBJ2-1
V: TRBV18
D: -
CDR3: CASSPRSGAGAKYNEQFF
DNA: TGTGCCAGCTCACCACGGTCAGGGGCGGGGGCCAAATACAATGAGCAGTTCTTC

size: -
J: TRBJ2-2
V: TRBV7-6
D: -
CDR3: CASSVPLGQTDTGELFF
DNA: TGTGCCAGCAGCGTACCACTAGGACAGACAGACACCGGGGAGCTGTTTTTT

size: -
J: TRBJ2-3
V: TRBV18
D: TRBD1
CDR3: CASSRTGTGLTSTDTQYF
DNA: TGTGCCAGCTCACGAACGGGGACAGGCCTAACTAGCACAGATACGCAGTATTTT

size: -
J: TRBJ1-2
V: TRBV5-1
D: -
CDR3: CASSFSEGLGTGYTF
DNA: TGCGCCAGCAGCTTTTCCGAGGGCCTCGGTACTGGCTACACCTTC

size: -
J: TRBJ2-3
V: TRBV19
D: -
CDR3: CASSLQGTQYF
DNA: TGTGCCAGTAGCCTCCAGGGTACGCAGTATTTT

size: -
J: TRBJ2-3
V: TRBV4-2
D: TRBD2
CDR3: CASSQDGLAGGADTQYF
DNA: TGTGCCAGCAGCCAAGATGGGCTAGCGGGGGGGGCAGACACGCAGTATTTT

size: -
J: TRBJ2-1
V: TRBV5-6
D: -
CDR3: CASSLTLWGNEQFF
DNA: TGTGCCAGCAGCTTAACCCTGTGGGGCAATGAGCAGTTCTTC

size: once
J: TRBJ2-5
V: TRBV2
D: -
CDR3: CASSVGGLAETQYF
DNA: TGTGCCAGCAGTGTGGGGGGGCTCGCAGAGACCCAGTACTTC

size: once
J: TRBJ1-1
V: TRBV27
D: -
CDR3: CASSYGVMNTEAFF
DNA: TGTGCCAGCAGTTATGGGGTGATGAACACTGAAGCTTTCTTT

size: -
J: TRBJ2-6
V: TRBV7-9
D: TRBD1
CDR3: CATGKGAGSGANVLTF
DNA: TGTGCCACCGGGAAGGGGGCAGGATCAGGGGCCAACGTCCTGACTTTC

size: -
J: TRBJ2-3
V: TRBV4-2
D: TRBD2
CDR3: CASSQEVAGRAMQYF
DNA: TGTGCCAGCAGCCAAGAAGTAGCGGGGAGAGCTATGCAGTATTTT

size: -
J: TRBJ2-2
V: TRBV21-1
D: -
CDR3: CASSGLFF
DNA: TGTGCCAGCAGTGGGCTGTTTTTT

size: -
J: TRBJ2-7
V: TRBV7-6
D: TRBD2
CDR3: CASSQTSGGPYEQYF
DNA: TGTGCCAGCAGCCAGACTAGCGGGGGCCCCTACGAGCAGTACTTC

size: -
J: TRBJ2-7
V: TRBV7-5
D: -
CDR3: CARSLVKGLAYEQYF
DNA: TGTGCCAGAAGCTTAGTGAAGGGGCTCGCCTACGAGCAGTACTTC

size: -
J: TRBJ2-5
V: TRBV28
D: -
CDR3: CASSLSVGQETQYF
DNA: TGTGCCAGCAGTTTATCGGTAGGCCAAGAGACCCAGTACTTC

size: -
J: TRBJ2-6
V: TRBV28
D: -
CDR3: CASSRGVEEFYSGANVLTF
DNA: TGTGCCAGCAGTCGCGGTGTGGAGGAATTTTACTCTGGGGCCAACGTCCTGACTTTC

size: few
J: TRBJ1-1
V: TRBV7-3
D: -
CDR3: CASSWTVNTEAFF
DNA: TGTGCCAGCAGCTGGACGGTGAACACTGAAGCTTTCTTT

size: -
J: TRBJ2-7
V: TRBV28
D: -
CDR3: CASRNQGSSYEQYF
DNA: TGTGCCAGCAGAAATCAGGGGAGCTCCTACGAGCAGTACTTC

size: -
J: TRBJ2-6
V: TRBV18
D: TRBD1
CDR3: CASSPRDRRSGANVLTF
DNA: TGTGCCAGCTCACCACGGGACAGGCGCTCTGGGGCCAACGTCCTGACTTTC

size: -
J: TRBJ2-1
V: TRBV25-1
D: TRBD1
CDR3: CASSLQGYEQFF
DNA: TGTGCCAGCAGTCTACAGGGGTATGAGCAGTTCTTC

size: -
J: TRBJ2-1
V: TRBV18
D: TRBD2
CDR3: CASSPNSMASGNEQFF
DNA: TGTGCCAGCTCACCAAACAGTATGGCTAGCGGTAATGAGCAGTTCTTC

size: -
J: TRBJ2-7
V: TRBV2
D: TRBD1
CDR3: CASSSGQVPYEQYF
DNA: TGTGCCAGCAGTTCCGGACAGGTCCCCTACGAGCAGTACTTC

size: -
J: TRBJ2-7
V: TRBV6-1
D: TRBD2
CDR3: CASSAGGGVWGEQYF
DNA: TGTGCCAGCAGTGCGGGAGGAGGGGTCTGGGGAGAGCAGTACTTC

size: few
J: TRBJ1-1
V: TRBV5-8
D: TRBD1
CDR3: CASSRGSDRVNTEAFF
DNA: TGTGCCAGCAGCCGGGGGAGCGACAGGGTGAACACTGAAGCTTTCTTT

size: -
J: TRBJ1-3
V: TRBV7-8
D: TRBD1
CDR3: CASSGTGGSTIYF
DNA: TGTGCCAGCAGCGGGACAGGGGGATCAACCATATATTTT

size: -
J: TRBJ2-4
V: TRBV29-1
D: TRBD1
CDR3: CSVLGTGISKNIQYF
DNA: TGCAGCGTGCTGGGGACAGGGATATCCAAAAACATTCAGTACTTC